The 11 T cell receptor beta chains presented below share a single source sample, sequenced in a study of shared clonotypes between healthy human individuals. The data were produced by immunoSEQ multiplex PCR, yet TCRdb's version contains in-frame clones alone and is incomplete. The sample lists roughly 680,000 clones, over 55% occurring once. The material sequenced was memory CD4+ T cells sorted from blood. Subset denoted: CD45RA-negative fraction. The receptors originated from a woman under 40 in good health.

CDR3 in amino acids: CASSLTSGSNTGELFF. For the CDR3, the DNA is TGTGCCAGCAGCCTGACTAGCGGGTCGAACACCGGGGAGCTGTTTTTT. The gene calls are TRBV7-9 and TRBJ2-2; 10 bases match TRBD2. V lost 5 bases, J lost 0 bases, and 3 bases stayed unmatched. The germline CDR1 and CDR2 sequences are SEHNR and FQNEAQ (reference sequence). CDR3 length equals 16 residues. Full variable domain (outside the CDR3, taken from reference TRBV7-9 and TRBJ2-2): DTGVSQNPRHKITKRGQNVTFRCDPISEHNRLYWYRQTLGQGPEFLTYFQNEAQLEKSRLLSDRFSAERPKGSFSTLEIQRTEQGDSAMYLCASSLTSGSNTGELFFGEGSRLTVL.

Points on this clone: This may stem from a read error, because a much larger clone lies one nucleotide away. The DNA for the CDR3 is TGTGCCAGCAGTGGGGACAGGGACTATGGCTACACCTTC. Amino acid sequence: CASSGDRDYGYTF. The chain links TRBV2 to TRBJ1-2; 9 nucleotides line up with TRBD1. V was pared by 4 bases and J by 3 bases, with 0 bases of the junction left unmatched. The CDR3 length is 13 residues. Germline loops: CDR1 SNHLY, CDR2 FYNNEI.

This chain connects TRBV19 to TRBJ1-5, with D hard to call. Trimming took 5 bases from V and 6 from J, leaving 11 bases between them. The CDR3 is 13 residues long. Looked up from germline, CDR1 is LNHDA and CDR2 is SQIVND (reference sequence). CDR3 sequence: CASSLLRGQPQHF. In nucleotides, the CDR3 is TGTGCCAGTAGTCTATTACGGGGTCAGCCCCAGCATTTT.

The chain uses TRBV5-1 and TRBJ1-2, with 10 bases identical to TRBD1. The CDR3 loop spans 16 amino acids. Trimming took 3 bases from V and 6 from J; bases not matched to a gene: 11. Germline CDR1 and CDR2: SGHRS and YFSETQ. The CDR3 sequence is CASSYYRDRGQDGYTF. The CDR3 DNA is TGCGCCAGCAGCTACTACCGGGACAGGGGACAGGATGGCTACACCTTC.

V is TRBV5-1 and J is TRBJ2-1; D is possibly TRBD2 (7 bases). V was shortened by 4 bases and J by 10 bases, with 21 bases between the two germline ends. Germline-derived CDR1 and CDR2 are SGHRS and YFSETQ. The CDR3 has 15 residues. CDR3 DNA: TGCGCCAGCAGCCCACCGAAAGGGGGGGTGACAGAGCAGTTCTTC. Its protein product is CASSPPKGGVTEQFF.

The chain links TRBV18 to TRBJ2-7, with 8 bases lining up with TRBD1. With V trimmed by 3 bases and J by 4 bases, 8 bases remained unmatched. The length of the CDR3 is 15 residues. CDR1 and CDR2 from the germline V gene are KGHSH and LQKENI. CDR3 sequence reads: CASSPRLGQGYEQYF. The CDR3 bases are TGTGCCAGCTCACCCAGACTCGGACAGGGATACGAGCAGTACTTC.

V gene TRBV28 combines with J gene TRBJ1-2, with D possibly matching TRBD1 (6 bases). The CDR3 is 14 amino acids. Germline-derived CDR1 and CDR2 are MDHEN and SYDVKM. V lost 2 bases, J lost 2 bases, and 9 bases lay in between. The chain's CDR3 is CASSLATGNYGYTF. The CDR3 region has the DNA TGTGCCAGCAGTTTAGCGACAGGAAACTATGGCTACACCTTC.

This chain links TRBV5-4 with TRBJ2-3; weak D call: TRBD2 (5 bases). CDR1 SGHNT and CDR2 YYREEE come from the germline V gene (reference sequence). CDR3 length: 13 residues. Trimming took 7 bases from V and 2 from J, leaving 11 bases between them. The CDR3 region has the DNA TGTGCCAGCTCCCAGCGGAACACAGATACGCAGTATTTT. Translating gives CASSQRNTDTQYF.

This clone turned up a few times. This sequence joins TRBV14 and TRBJ1-3, with D uncertain. Looked up from germline, CDR1 is SGHDN and CDR2 is FVKESK. The CDR3 is 16 amino acids. Trimming took 0 bases from V and 5 from J, leaving 14 bases between them. The CDR3 DNA follows: TGTGCCAGCAGCCAAGATATCTCGGGATTTCGAAACACCATATATTTT. Residues: CASSQDISGFRNTIYF. The full variable domain, completed using reference TRBV14 and TRBJ1-3, is EAGVTQFPSHSVIEKGQTVTLRCDPISGHDNLYWYRRVMGKEIKFLLHFVKESKQDESGMPNNRFLAERTGGTYSTLKVQPAELEDSGVYFCASSQDISGFRNTIYFGEGSWLTVV.

Only a few counts were recorded for this clone. V is TRBV7-9 and J is TRBJ1-4; no clear D gene. This CDR3 comprises 12 residues. V lost 5 bases, J lost 8 bases, and 9 bases lay in between. The germline gives CDR1 SEHNR, CDR2 FQNEAQ (reference sequence). The DNA for the CDR3 is TGTGCCAGCAGCCTCTCCGCGGAAAAACTGTTTTTT. It encodes CASSLSAEKLFF.

The rearrangement links TRBV28 to TRBJ2-2; weak D call: TRBD1 (7 bases). Trimming stripped 6 bases from V and 6 bases from J, with 17 bases between. This CDR3 has 15 residues. CDR1 MDHEN and CDR2 SYDVKM come from the germline V gene. The CDR3 DNA reads TGTGCCAGCAGCCCCGGGTCAGGGGGGCCCGGGGAGCTGTTTTTT. Translated: CASSPGSGGPGELFF. Full variable domain (outside the CDR3, taken from reference TRBV28 and TRBJ2-2): DVKVTQSSRYLVKRTGEKVFLECVQDMDHENMFWYRQDPGLGLRLIYFSYDVKMKEKGDIPEGYSVSREKKERFSLILESASTNQTSMYLCASSPGSGGPGELFFGEGSRLTVL.